The clone carrying this T cell receptor beta chain appeared a few times. This sample is part of a study of cytomegalovirus exposure and HLA in healthy donors. CDR1 and CDR2 (germline): MRHNA, SNTAGT. Between the trimmed V and J ends, which lost 5 bases and 6 bases, there was a span of 17 bases. The CDR3 is 15 amino acids. PCR involved 60 Vbeta and 13 Jbeta primers. Only in-frame clones appear in the TCRdb table, and some are missing; sequencing was by immunoSEQ multiplex PCR. The table includes 130,000 or so clones, less than 75% detected once. The chain combines TRBV6-4 with TRBJ1-5; tentative D call: TRBD1 (6 bases). Sequences were obtained from PBMCs. The TCR originated in a woman between 35 and 50 years old in good health and CMV-seropositive. CDR3 sequence reads: CASSPQTGEGQPQHF. Written as DNA, the CDR3 is TGTGCCAGCAGTCCTCAGACAGGTGAGGGTCAGCCCCAGCATTTT.